The clone carrying this T cell receptor (beta chain) has more than one count but fewer than ten. This sample stems from a study of response to subunit inactivated influenza vaccine. TCRdb redid the calling of the RT-PCR reads with MiXCR, one entry per CDR3 protein. Among hundreds of thousands of distinct CDR3 sequences, roughly 12% were seen once, and the ten largest hold 8% to 13%. These data were also filed under a second study, of T cells expressing NK-cell markers. That work adds: The cDNA for TCR beta came from 5'RACE template switching with UMIs. It was sorted CD3+CD56+NKG2C+, CD3+CD56+NKG2C- and CD3+CD56-NKG2C+ T cells that supplied the TCR beta repertoires. Among the experiments, several used an anti-gamma-delta TCR antibody to restrict sorting to alpha-beta TCR T cells. Six or seven donors had dominant NKG2C+ clonotypes that comprised about 1.0-7.5% of their CD8+ T cells. Dominance of the CD3+CD56-NKG2C+ fraction by these clonotypes also held in a handful of donors.

This TCR was recovered from a man aged 50 to 60 who received an inactivated influenza vaccine. Sequenced material: PBMCs from blood, taken on the day of vaccination.

CDR3: CASSFPSTIYEQYF. CDR3 bases: TGCGCCAGCAGCTTTCCGTCTACAATCTACGAGCAGTACTTC. J is TRBJ2-7 and V is TRBV10-1, with D uncertain. Germline V gene data show CDR1 as WNHNN and CDR2 as SYGVQD (reference sequence). Trimming cost V 6 bases and J 3 bases, with 15 bases left between them. The CDR3 runs 14 residues.